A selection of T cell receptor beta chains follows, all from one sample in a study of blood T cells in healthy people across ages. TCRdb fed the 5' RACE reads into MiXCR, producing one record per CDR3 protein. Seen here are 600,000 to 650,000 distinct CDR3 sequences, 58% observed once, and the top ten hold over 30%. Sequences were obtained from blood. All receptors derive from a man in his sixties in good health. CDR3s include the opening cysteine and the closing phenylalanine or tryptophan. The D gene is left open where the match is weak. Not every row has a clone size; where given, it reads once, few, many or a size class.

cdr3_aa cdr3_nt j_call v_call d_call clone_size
CASSLEGPGSGEQFF TGCGCCAGCAGCTTGGAAGGGCCGGGGTCGGGTGAGCAGTTCTTC TRBJ2-1 TRBV5-1 - -
CASSQGLATQYF TGTGCCAGCAGCCAAGGCCTAGCTACCCAGTACTTC TRBJ2-7 TRBV14 - -
CASTVSQGLYGYTF TGTGCCAGCACCGTCAGTCAGGGTCTCTATGGCTACACCTTC TRBJ1-2 TRBV11-2 - -
CATSRDGTYARGEQFF TGTGCCACCAGCAGGGATGGGACCTACGCACGGGGTGAGCAGTTCTTC TRBJ2-1 TRBV15 - few
CASSSLSVTGGEKLFF TGTGCCAGCAGCTCCTTGTCCGTAACTGGTGGTGAAAAACTGTTTTTT TRBJ1-4 TRBV6-2/TRBV6-3 - -
CASSLVWTDTEAFF TGTGCCAGCAGCTTAGTATGGACAGACACTGAAGCTTTCTTT TRBJ1-1 TRBV7-2 - -
CASTHTGEYNEQFF TGTGCCAGCACCCACACAGGGGAGTACAATGAGCAGTTCTTC TRBJ2-1 TRBV12-3/TRBV12-4 TRBD1 -
CSAARGAEAFF TGCAGTGCTGCCAGGGGCGCTGAAGCTTTCTTT TRBJ1-1 TRBV20-1 - few
CASSRVRDEQFF TGTGCCAGCAGCCGAGTCAGGGATGAGCAGTTCTTC TRBJ2-1 TRBV4-2 - -
CASSSGQGARTEAFF TGCGCCAGCAGCTCTGGCCAGGGGGCGAGAACTGAAGCTTTCTTT TRBJ1-1 TRBV5-1 TRBD1 few
CASSFSRGSYNSPLHF TGTGCCAGCAGTTTTTCTAGGGGCTCCTATAATTCACCCCTCCACTTT TRBJ1-6 TRBV12-3/TRBV12-4 - -
CASSQLRTSGGPGNEQFF TGTGCCAGCAGTCAACTGCGGACTAGCGGGGGGCCAGGAAATGAGCAGTTCTTC TRBJ2-1 TRBV25-1 TRBD2 -
CASSPPRGPGETYNEQFF TGCGCCAGCAGCCCTCCTCGAGGTCCTGGTGAAACCTACAATGAGCAGTTCTTC TRBJ2-1 TRBV5-1 - -
CASSPYAADEQYF TGTGCTAGCAGCCCGTACGCGGCGGATGAGCAGTACTTC TRBJ2-5 TRBV7-2 - -
CASSWGPTAEGYTF TGTGCCAGCAGTTGGGGGCCGACAGCCGAGGGCTACACCTTC TRBJ1-2 TRBV28 - -
CASGLNNEQFF TGTGCTAGTGGTTTAAACAATGAGCAGTTCTTC TRBJ2-1 TRBV12-5 - -
CATETGTSGEITDTQYF TGTGCCACCGAGACCGGGACTAGCGGGGAGATCACAGATACGCAGTATTTT TRBJ2-3 TRBV10-3 TRBD2 few
CSVAASTDTQYF TGCAGCGTTGCAGCTAGCACAGATACGCAGTATTTT TRBJ2-3 TRBV29-1 - -
CAISEGESNYGYTF TGTGCCATCAGTGAAGGGGAGTCTAACTATGGCTACACCTTC TRBJ1-2 TRBV10-3 - once
CSAPGDQEPYEQYF TGCAGTGCTCCAGGGGACCAAGAACCCTACGAGCAGTACTTC TRBJ2-7 TRBV20-1 - -